A single sample is the source of the 29 T cell receptor beta chains below, sequenced in a study of CD8+ T cells in alopecia areata. Reverse transcribed after extraction, RNA yielded cDNA as the sequencing template. Data came from immunoSEQ multiplex PCR; TCRdb stores just in-frame clones and leaves some out. Among about 69,000 clones listed, approximately 64% were seen once. This material consisted of CD8+ T cells sorted from blood, taken at week 0. These receptors were collected from a human donor with alopecia areata.

The rearrangement links TRBV6-1 to TRBJ2-5, with D unresolved. Trimming took 5 bases from V and 3 from J, leaving 16 bases between them. Germline lookup yields CDR1 MNHNS and CDR2 SASEGT. The CDR3 loop spans 15 amino acids. The CDR3 DNA reads TGTGCCAGCAGTCCCCGTGGCCGGGCCGAAGAGACCCAGTACTTC. This codes for CASSPRGRAEETQYF.

The chain carries TRBV27 and TRBJ2-1, with 7 bases lining up with TRBD2. Germline V CDR1 and CDR2: MNHEY, SMNVEV (reference sequence). The CDR3 totals 16 residues. Trimming took 6 bases from V and 0 from J; bases not matched to a gene: 8. The CDR3 DNA reads TGTGCCAGCAGCCCTCTAGCGGTTAGCTCCTACAATGAGCAGTTCTTC. This translates into CASSPLAVSSYNEQFF.

This clone was detected a few times. The V call is TRBV7-3, the J call TRBJ2-1; 11 nucleotides agree with TRBD2. Germline loops: CDR1 SGHTA, CDR2 FQGTGA. CDR3 length equals 15 residues. The V gene end was trimmed by 4 bases and the J gene end by 3 bases; junction bases not matched to a gene: 2. The CDR3 sequence: CASSSGTSGYNEQFF. DNA of the CDR3: TGTGCCAGCAGCTCCGGGACTAGCGGCTACAATGAGCAGTTCTTC.

This clone was detected only a few times. The chain links TRBV30 to TRBJ1-5; D unclear. Trimming pared 0 bases from V and 4 bases from J, leaving 7 bases between. CDR1 is GTSNPN and CDR2 is SVGIG in the germline V gene (reference sequence). This CDR3 spans 13 amino acids. Written as DNA, the CDR3 is TGTGCCTGGAGTGTACGGCAGAATCAGCCCCAGCATTTT. Its translation: CAWSVRQNQPQHF. Looking up the rest from reference TRBV30 and TRBJ1-5 gives the full variable domain: SQTIHQWPATLVQPVGSPLSLECTVEGTSNPNLYWYRQAAGRGLQLLFYSVGIGQISSEVPQNLSASRPQDRQFILSSKKLLLSDSGFYLCAWSVRQNQPQHFGDGTRLSIL.

This chain links TRBV9 with TRBJ2-3; 7 bases are shared with TRBD2. This CDR3 is built from 15 residues. The trim removed 4 bases at V and 0 bases at J, leaving 5 bases unmatched. CDR1 and CDR2 from the germline V gene are SGDLS and YYNGEE. CDR3 loop: CASSPWGGSTDTQYF. The CDR3 DNA reads TGTGCCAGCAGCCCATGGGGGGGGAGCACAGATACGCAGTATTTT. Supplemented by reference TRBV9 and TRBJ2-3, the full variable domain reads DSGVTQTPKHLITATGQRVTLRCSPRSGDLSVYWYQQSLDQGLQFLIQYYNGEERAKGNILERFSAQQFPDLHSELNLSSLELGDSALYFCASSPWGGSTDTQYFGPGTRLTVL.

The chain carries TRBV9 and TRBJ2-3, with unresolved D. From germline, CDR1 is SGDLS and CDR2 YYNGEE. V dropped 4 bases and J dropped 2 bases, with 14 bases sitting between them. The CDR3 covers 15 residues. The CDR3 reads CASSRVGSATDTQYF. Here the CDR3 DNA reads TGTGCCAGCAGCAGAGTTGGCTCGGCCACAGATACGCAGTATTTT.

The genes are TRBV18 and TRBJ1-1, with 12 bases lining up with TRBD1. CDR3 length: 16 amino acids. Germline loops: CDR1 KGHSH, CDR2 LQKENI. V dropped 4 bases and J dropped 0; count of bases not matched to a gene: 3. CDR3 sequence reads: CASSLGQGAMNTEAFF. The CDR3 coding sequence is TGTGCCAGCTCACTGGGACAGGGGGCCATGAACACTGAAGCTTTCTTT.

The rearrangement uses TRBV2 and TRBJ2-5; possibly TRBD2 for D (5 bases). Germline values: CDR1 SNHLY, CDR2 FYNNEI. The CDR3 consists of 12 residues. The V end lost 7 bases, the J end lost 2 bases, and 8 bases lay between the germline ends. CDR3 DNA: TGTGCCAGCATCCGACTACAAGAGACCCAGTACTTC. Translating gives CASIRLQETQYF.

The V and J genes are TRBV11-2 and TRBJ1-4, with D perhaps TRBD1 (6 bases). V was cut by 3 bases and J by 11 bases, with 13 bases left in between. The length of the CDR3 is 13 residues. Germline V gene data show CDR1 as SGHAT and CDR2 as FQNNGV. The CDR3 loop is CASSFQGFGKLFF. The CDR3 DNA sequence: TGTGCCAGCAGCTTTCAGGGGTTCGGTAAACTGTTTTTT. The full variable domain, its missing parts supplied by reference TRBV11-2 and TRBJ1-4, is EAGVAQSPRYKIIEKRQSVAFWCNPISGHATLYWYQQILGQGPKLLIQFQNNGVVDDSQLPKDRFSAERLKGVDSTLKIQPAKLEDSAVYLCASSFQGFGKLFFGSGTQLSVL.

This rearrangement joins TRBV30 to TRBJ2-3; possible D gene TRBD1, 5 bases. There are 15 residues in the CDR3. Germline CDR1 GTSNPN, CDR2 SVGIG (reference sequence). V dropped 4 bases and J dropped 2 bases, with 16 bases sitting between them. The CDR3 nucleotides read TGTGCCTGGATTCACAAAGGGGAAATCACAGATACGCAGTATTTT. Residues: CAWIHKGEITDTQYF.

The chain uses TRBV29-1 and TRBJ1-2; D gene ambiguous. CDR1 is SQVTM, CDR2 ANQGSEA, per germline. V lost 2 bases to trimming and J lost 3 bases, with 13 bases between them. This CDR3 has 14 amino acids. CDR3 sequence: CSVESPPPDYGYTF. The CDR3, as DNA: TGCAGCGTTGAATCCCCCCCTCCGGACTATGGCTACACCTTC. Drawing the rest from reference TRBV29-1 and TRBJ1-2, the complete variable domain is SAVISQKPSRDICQRGTSLTIQCQVDSQVTMMFWYRQQPGQSLTLIATANQGSEATYESGFVIDKFPISRPNLTFSTLTVSNMSPEDSSIYLCSVESPPPDYGYTFGSGTRLTVV.

V is TRBV6-5 and J is TRBJ2-1; TRBD1 is a possible D gene (6 bases). Trimming cost V 0 bases and J 8 bases, with 11 bases left between them. The CDR3 contains 14 residues. Germline CDR1 reads MNHEY; CDR2 reads SVGAGI. CDR3 in amino acids: CASSYSQGPDEQFF. For the CDR3, the DNA is TGTGCCAGCAGTTACTCCCAGGGGCCAGATGAGCAGTTCTTC.

The gene calls are TRBV27 and TRBJ2-2; TRBD1 might be the D (5 bases). V shed 5 bases and J shed 6 bases, with 10 bases lying between them. CDR3 length: 13 residues. Germline V gives CDR1 MNHEY, CDR2 SMNVEV (reference sequence). CDR3: CASSPTGAGELFF. The CDR3 DNA reads as TGTGCCAGCAGTCCTACAGGAGCCGGGGAGCTGTTTTTT.

This chain uses TRBV7-8 with TRBJ1-4, with D perhaps matching TRBD1 (5 bases). The CDR3 has 14 amino acids. Germline V gene sequence: CDR1 SGHVS, CDR2 FQNEAQ. Trimming cost V 1 base and J 8 bases, with 11 bases left between them. DNA of the CDR3: TGTGCCAGCAGCTTAGTTGGGGCCGGAGAAAAACTGTTTTTT. This encodes CASSLVGAGEKLFF.

V gene TRBV29-1 combines with J gene TRBJ2-3; 13 nucleotides agree with TRBD2. V was clipped by 6 bases and J by 3 bases; unmatched bases: 6. The CDR3 runs to 15 residues. Per the germline V gene, CDR1 is SQVTM and CDR2 is ANQGSEA. CDR3 in amino acids: CSVKRTSGSTDTQYF. The CDR3 coding sequence is TGCAGCGTAAAACGGACTAGCGGGAGTACAGATACGCAGTATTTT.

This clone showed up many times. The CDR3 nucleotides read TGCGCCAGCAGCCAAGATCTTTTACAGGGGTCTTACTATGGCTACACCTTC. It yields the protein CASSQDLLQGSYYGYTF. V is TRBV4-3 and J is TRBJ1-2, with 7 bases identical to TRBD1. This CDR3 is built from 17 residues. Trimming took 0 bases from V and 3 from J; bases not matched to a gene: 10. Looked up from germline, CDR1 is LGHNA and CDR2 is YSLEER.

This chain connects TRBV5-1 to TRBJ1-1; maybe TRBD1 (6 bases). V was shortened by 0 bases and J by 4 bases, with 13 bases between the two germline ends. The CDR3 has 15 amino acids. Germline values: CDR1 SGHRS, CDR2 YFSETQ. The CDR3 DNA reads TGCGCCAGCAGCTTGGCCAGGGGTGGCGGCACTGAAGCTTTCTTT. This gives the protein CASSLARGGGTEAFF.

This clone was recorded a few times. J is TRBJ2-3 and V is TRBV27; 11 positions match TRBD1. Losses at the gene ends were 4 bases for V and 1 base for J; bases not matched to a gene: 1. The CDR3 consists of 15 residues. Germline CDR1 reads MNHEY; CDR2 reads SMNVEV (reference sequence). This CDR3 is CASSSGQGGTDTQYF. The CDR3 DNA is TGTGCCAGCAGTTCGGGACAGGGGGGCACAGATACGCAGTATTTT.

The DNA of the CDR3 is TGCAGCGTTGGGGTGTATGCTACACTACTAGCCAAAAACATTCAGTACTTC. Amino acids: CSVGVYATLLAKNIQYF. The chain carries TRBV29-1 and TRBJ2-4, with D hard to call. There are 17 residues in the CDR3. V dropped 4 bases and J dropped 0 bases, with 19 bases sitting between them. Germline V gene data show CDR1 as SQVTM and CDR2 as ANQGSEA. Full variable domain (outside the CDR3, taken from reference TRBV29-1 and TRBJ2-4): SAVISQKPSRDICQRGTSLTIQCQVDSQVTMMFWYRQQPGQSLTLIATANQGSEATYESGFVIDKFPISRPNLTFSTLTVSNMSPEDSSIYLCSVGVYATLLAKNIQYFGAGTRLSVL.

This clone came up a few times. The chain joins TRBV7-3 to TRBJ1-2, with D maybe TRBD1 (5 bases). V lost 8 bases and J lost 2, with 15 bases in between. CDR1 SGHTA and CDR2 FQGTGA come from the germline V gene. The CDR3 loop spans 14 amino acids. CDR3 in DNA: TGTGCCAGCGCACCGCTGGGGGGAAACTATGGCTACACCTTC. It encodes CASAPLGGNYGYTF. The full variable domain, with the rest looked up from reference TRBV7-3 and TRBJ1-2, is GAGVSQTPSNKVTEKGKYVELRCDPISGHTALYWYRQSLGQGPEFLIYFQGTGAADDSGLPNDRFFAVRPEGSVSTLKIQRTERGDSAVYLCASAPLGGNYGYTFGSGTRLTVV.

The V gene is TRBV10-3, the J gene TRBJ2-7; 12 bases map to TRBD2. The V gene's germline CDR1 is ENHRY and CDR2 SYGVKD. The CDR3 is made up of 14 amino acids. The J segment lost 2 bases and the V segment lost 10 bases, leaving 6 bases of the junction unmatched. CDR3 bases: TGTGCCACGCTAGCGGGGGGGCTGACCTACGAGCAGTACTTC. It encodes CATLAGGLTYEQYF.

This chain joins TRBV15 and TRBJ2-3; TRBD1 agrees at 9 bases. The ends lost 5 bases at V and 4 bases at J; junction bases unmatched: 13. Per the germline V gene, CDR1 is LNHNV and CDR2 is YYDKDF (reference sequence). This CDR3 is 17 amino acids long. Here the CDR3 reads CATSRYLDRGFADTQYF. The CDR3 DNA reads as TGTGCCACCAGCCGATATTTGGACAGGGGTTTCGCAGATACGCAGTATTTT.

The chain couples TRBV5-1 to TRBJ2-3; no clear D. CDR1 and CDR2 from the germline V gene are SGHRS and YFSETQ. CDR3 length: 14 residues. Deletions cut 0 bases from V and 2 bases from J, with 7 bases between. Written as DNA, the CDR3 is TGCGCCAGCAGCTTGGGGCAGTACACAGATACGCAGTATTTT. Its protein product is CASSLGQYTDTQYF.

The CDR3, as DNA: TGTGCCAGCAGAAGACAGGGTAGCTACGAGCAGTACTTC. Protein: CASRRQGSYEQYF. This chain connects TRBV6-5 to TRBJ2-7, with 7 nucleotides matching TRBD1. V trimming: 6 bases; J trimming: 3 bases; junction bases outside the gene matches: 5. Germline values: CDR1 MNHEY, CDR2 SVGAGI. CDR3 length equals 13 residues.

With respect to this clone: Germline and junction disagree at one end, which may indicate a read error. This chain links TRBV7-2 with TRBJ2-7; the D is unclear. Germline CDR1 and CDR2: SGHTA and FQGNSA. CDR3 length: 13 amino acids. CDR3 sequence reads: CASSPASSYEQHF. CDR3 DNA: TGTGCCAGCAGCCCCGCTAGTTCCTACGAGCAGCACTTC.

Only a few counts were recorded for this clone. The chain recombines TRBV29-1 with TRBJ1-2; 11 bases are a match to TRBD1. Germline V lookup: CDR1 SQVTM, CDR2 ANQGSEA. The CDR3 loop spans 14 amino acids. V lost 4 bases and J lost 5; bases outside the gene matches: 6. The CDR3 nucleotides read TGCAGCGTTGTCGGACAGGGGGCAGTGTATGGCTACACCTTC. Translating it yields CSVVGQGAVYGYTF.

This chain links TRBV27 with TRBJ2-7; 10 bases match TRBD2. V was pared by 6 bases and J by 2 bases, with 4 bases of the junction left unmatched. Germline V gives CDR1 MNHEY, CDR2 SMNVEV (reference sequence). This CDR3 comprises 14 residues. Written as DNA, the CDR3 is TGTGCCAGCAGAGCTAGCGGGAGTGCCTACGAGCAGTACTTC. Its protein product is CASRASGSAYEQYF.

This chain joins TRBV30 and TRBJ1-2, with D perhaps TRBD1 (5 bases). This CDR3 has 13 amino acids. The germline V and J ends were trimmed by 4 bases and 2 bases, with 11 bases remaining between them. The germline V gene encodes CDR1 GTSNPN and CDR2 SVGIG (reference sequence). This CDR3 is CAWTRDSNYGYTF. Here the CDR3 DNA reads TGTGCCTGGACCAGGGACTCCAACTATGGCTACACCTTC. The full variable domain, in which reference TRBV30 and TRBJ1-2 provide the parts outside the CDR3, is SQTIHQWPATLVQPVGSPLSLECTVEGTSNPNLYWYRQAAGRGLQLLFYSVGIGQISSEVPQNLSASRPQDRQFILSSKKLLLSDSGFYLCAWTRDSNYGYTFGSGTRLTVV.

CDR3 nucleotides: TGTGCCAGCAGCGTGACTAGTTTTCCCTACAATGAGCAGTTCTTC. The encoded protein is CASSVTSFPYNEQFF. This chain connects TRBV5-6 to TRBJ2-1; tentatively, D is TRBD2 (6 bases). The length of the CDR3 is 15 residues. CDR1 SGHDT and CDR2 YYEEEE come from the germline V gene. V lost 4 bases and J 2 bases, leaving 13 bases between the germline ends.